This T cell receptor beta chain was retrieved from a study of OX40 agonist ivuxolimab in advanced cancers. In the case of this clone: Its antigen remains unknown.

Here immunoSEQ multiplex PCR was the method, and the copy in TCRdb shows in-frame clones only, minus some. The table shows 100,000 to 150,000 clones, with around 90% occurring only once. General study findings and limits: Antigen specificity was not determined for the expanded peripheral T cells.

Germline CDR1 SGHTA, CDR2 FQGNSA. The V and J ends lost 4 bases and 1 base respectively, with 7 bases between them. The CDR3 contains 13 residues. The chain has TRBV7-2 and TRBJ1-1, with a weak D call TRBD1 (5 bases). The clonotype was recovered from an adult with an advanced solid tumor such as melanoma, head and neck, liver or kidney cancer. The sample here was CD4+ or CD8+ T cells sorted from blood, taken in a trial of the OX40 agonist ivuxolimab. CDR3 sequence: CASSSGRNTEAFF. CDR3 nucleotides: TGTGCCAGCAGCTCGGGACGGAACACTGAAGCTTTCTTT.